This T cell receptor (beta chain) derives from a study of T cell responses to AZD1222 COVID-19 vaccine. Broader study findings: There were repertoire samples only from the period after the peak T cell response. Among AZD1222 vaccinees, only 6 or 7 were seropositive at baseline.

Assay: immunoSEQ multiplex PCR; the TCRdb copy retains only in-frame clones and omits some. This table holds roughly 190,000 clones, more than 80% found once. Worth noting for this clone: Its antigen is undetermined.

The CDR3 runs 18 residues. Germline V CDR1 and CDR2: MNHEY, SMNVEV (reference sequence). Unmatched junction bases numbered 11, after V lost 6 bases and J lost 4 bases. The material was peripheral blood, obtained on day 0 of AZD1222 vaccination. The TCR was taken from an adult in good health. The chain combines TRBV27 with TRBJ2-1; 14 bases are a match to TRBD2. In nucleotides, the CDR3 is TGTGCCAGCAGGAAAGGACTAGCGGGGGGATATGGGTACAATGAGCAGTTCTTC. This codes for CASRKGLAGGYGYNEQFF.